Shown below are 18 T cell receptor beta chains from a single sample sequenced in a study of blood T cell repertoires in COVID-19. Repertoires were generated with immunoSEQ multiplex PCR, while TCRdb's copy carries only in-frame clones and drops some. The sample holds about 220,000 clones, approximately 90% seen once. Sequencing was done on a sample of PBMCs or T cells enriched from blood (not recorded which). The receptors were sampled from a woman between 18 and 29 years old in a cohort exposed to, infected with or recovered from COVID-19 (not recorded which).

The V gene is TRBV28, the J gene TRBJ2-7; D unresolved. The germline V gene has CDR1 MDHEN and CDR2 SYDVKM. This CDR3 is built from 12 residues. V lost 8 bases to trimming and J lost 3 bases, with 11 bases between them. The CDR3: CASGVQGYEQYF. CDR3 DNA sequence: TGTGCCAGCGGAGTACAAGGCTACGAGCAGTACTTC. Variable domain in full (rest from reference TRBV28 and TRBJ2-7): DVKVTQSSRYLVKRTGEKVFLECVQDMDHENMFWYRQDPGLGLRLIYFSYDVKMKEKGDIPEGYSVSREKKERFSLILESASTNQTSMYLCASGVQGYEQYFGPGTRLTVT.

The chain carries TRBV11-3 and TRBJ1-4; 9 bases agree with TRBD1. J gave up 7 bases and V 1 base, and 4 bases lay outside the gene matches. CDR1 and CDR2 (germline): SGHNT, YENEEA. CDR3 length: 15 residues. In DNA, the CDR3 is TGTGCCAGCAGCTTAGCGGGACAGGGCCTTGAAAAACTGTTTTTT. It translates to CASSLAGQGLEKLFF.

J is TRBJ2-2 and V is TRBV5-5; weak D call: TRBD2 (5 bases). Per germline, CDR1 SGHKS and CDR2 YYEKEE (reference sequence). Trimming cost V 4 bases and J 9 bases, with 16 bases left between them. This CDR3 has 14 residues. DNA for the CDR3: TGTGCCAGCAGCAGGACTTGGGAAGCCCGGGAGCTGTTTTTT. It translates to CASSRTWEARELFF.

This chain joins TRBV24-1 and TRBJ1-2; the D gene is possibly TRBD1 (5 bases). With 4 bases removed from V and 0 bases from J, the gap between germline ends came to 11 bases. Germline CDR1 reads KGHDR; CDR2 reads SFDVKD. CDR3 size: 15 residues. DNA of the CDR3: TGTGCCACCAGTGACGCAACAGGAGCTAACTATGGCTACACCTTC. This encodes CATSDATGANYGYTF.

The rearrangement joins TRBV2 to TRBJ2-1; 8 bases are a match to TRBD2. The CDR3 runs 13 residues. The J segment lost 5 bases and the V segment lost 6 bases, leaving 3 bases of the junction unmatched. The germline gives CDR1 SNHLY, CDR2 FYNNEI. CDR3 nucleotides: TGTGCCAGCAGAGAGCGGGAGAACAATGAGCAGTTCTTC. Translation gives CASRERENNEQFF. The full variable domain, its missing parts supplied by reference TRBV2 and TRBJ2-1, is EPEVTQTPSHQVTQMGQEVILRCVPISNHLYFYWYRQILGQKVEFLVSFYNNEISEKSEIFDDQFSVERPDGSNFTLKIRSTKLEDSAMYFCASRERENNEQFFGPGTRLTVL.

This clone was detected once. CDR3 coding DNA: TGCGCCAGCAGTGAGACAGGGAATTCACCCCTCCACTTT. It translates to CASSETGNSPLHF. The V and J genes are TRBV10-1 and TRBJ1-6, with D possibly matching TRBD1 (6 bases). CDR1 and CDR2 (germline): WNHNN, SYGVQD (reference sequence). Trimming pared 2 bases from V and 7 bases from J, leaving 6 bases between. There are 13 residues in the CDR3.

The sample holds one count of this clone. DNA for the CDR3: TGTGCCAGCAGCGTAGTTCCCCTTTGCAATCAGCCCCAGCATTTT. It is translated as CASSVVPLCNQPQHF. The chain couples TRBV9 to TRBJ1-5; no reliable D call. V was shortened by 0 bases and J by 2 bases, with 9 bases between the two germline ends. The CDR3 runs 15 residues. The germline CDR1 and CDR2 sequences are SGDLS and YYNGEE.

The chain recombines TRBV19 with TRBJ2-6; 7 bases agree with TRBD2. The CDR3 sequence is 16 residues long. With V trimmed by 1 base and J by 3 bases, 3 bases remained unmatched. Germline V gene sequence: CDR1 LNHDA, CDR2 SQIVND (reference sequence). CDR3 nucleotide sequence: TGTGCCAGTAGTATAGCTCTAGCGGTTGGGGCCAACGTCCTGACTTTC. It codes for CASSIALAVGANVLTF. Full variable domain (outside the CDR3, taken from reference TRBV19 and TRBJ2-6): DGGITQSPKYLFRKEGQNVTLSCEQNLNHDAMYWYRQDPGQGLRLIYYSQIVNDFQKGDIAEGYSVSREKKESFPLTVTSAQKNPTAFYLCASSIALAVGANVLTFGAGSRLTVL.

The V call is TRBV28, the J call TRBJ1-6; D call uncertain. The germline V gene has CDR1 MDHEN and CDR2 SYDVKM. This CDR3 comprises 13 residues. Trimming left V 2 bases short and J 6 bases short, with 5 bases between. This CDR3 is CASSLIGNSPLHF. In DNA, the CDR3 is TGTGCCAGCAGTTTAATCGGTAATTCACCCCTCCACTTT.

The chain links TRBV2 to TRBJ1-3, with D hard to call. This CDR3 comprises 13 residues. V was trimmed by 5 bases and J by 6 bases, leaving 11 bases between them. Germline V gives CDR1 SNHLY, CDR2 FYNNEI. The CDR3 loop reads CASSLSGLNTIYF. CDR3 nucleotide sequence: TGTGCCAGCAGTCTCAGCGGCCTAAACACCATATATTTT.

The J gene is TRBJ2-7, the V gene TRBV11-3; D unclear. From germline, CDR1 is SGHNT and CDR2 YENEEA. This CDR3 spans 14 amino acids. Between the trimmed V and J ends, which lost 1 base and 1 base, there was a span of 8 bases. The CDR3 region is CASSLGPESYEQYF. The CDR3 region has the DNA TGTGCCAGCAGCTTAGGTCCAGAATCCTACGAGCAGTACTTC.

The chain uses TRBV7-6 and TRBJ2-3; D ambiguous. The CDR3 sequence is 15 residues long. V gave up 5 bases and J gave up 6 bases, with 18 bases separating them. Germline V gives CDR1 SGHVS, CDR2 FNYEAQ. This chain's CDR3 is CASSINVLGADTQYF. The CDR3 nucleotides are TGTGCCAGCAGCATAAATGTCCTAGGCGCGGATACGCAGTATTTT.

The genes are TRBV10-3 and TRBJ2-1; D is possibly TRBD2 (6 bases). Germline V gene sequence: CDR1 ENHRY, CDR2 SYGVKD. CDR3 length: 16 amino acids. The V gene lost 4 bases and the J gene lost 2 bases, with 15 bases spanning the gap. The CDR3 is CAISVEGSRTYNEQFF. In nucleotides, the CDR3 is TGTGCCATCAGTGTGGAGGGATCAAGGACCTACAATGAGCAGTTCTTC.

The CDR3 sequence is CASTGTGNTIYF. The CDR3 DNA reads TGTGCCAGCACCGGGACTGGAAACACCATATATTTT. V gene TRBV6-5 combines with J gene TRBJ1-3, with D unresolved. Trimming left V 7 bases short and J 2 bases short, with 6 bases between. Germline CDR1 and CDR2: MNHEY and SVGAGI. The CDR3 spans 12 residues.

This chain connects TRBV7-3 to TRBJ2-1, with 7 bases that match TRBD1. This CDR3 has 15 amino acids. V dropped 2 bases and J dropped 8; count of bases not matched to a gene: 9. CDR1 and CDR2 (germline): SGHTA, FQGTGA. Here the CDR3 DNA reads TGTGCCAGCAGCTTAGGACAGGATACTATATATGAGCAGTTCTTC. Translation: CASSLGQDTIYEQFF.

CDR3 coding DNA: TGTGCCAGCAGGGACTTCACCTACGAGCAGTACTTC. It yields the protein CASRDFTYEQYF. V usage is TRBV2 and J usage is TRBJ2-7; weak D call: TRBD2 (5 bases). V lost 6 bases and J lost 2, with 8 bases in between. The CDR3 is 12 residues long. Germline CDR1 SNHLY, CDR2 FYNNEI.

The chain recombines TRBV2 with TRBJ2-1, with D possibly TRBD2 on 6 matching bases. The CDR3 is 14 residues long. With 8 bases removed from V and 5 bases from J, the gap between germline ends came to 16 bases. CDR1 is SNHLY, CDR2 FYNNEI, per germline. The CDR3 DNA reads TGTGCCAGCTCGGAGGGACTGCAACACAATGAGCAGTTCTTC. The encoded protein is CASSEGLQHNEQFF.

This chain connects TRBV6-5 to TRBJ2-7; D perhaps matches TRBD2 (5 bases). Trimming cost V 5 bases and J 5 bases, with 13 bases left between them. From germline, CDR1 is MNHEY and CDR2 SVGAGI. CDR3 length: 13 residues. The CDR3 sequence: CASSPNLAHEQYF. The CDR3 region has the DNA TGTGCCAGCAGTCCTAATCTAGCCCACGAGCAGTACTTC.